A single sample gave rise to the 24 T cell receptor beta chains below, sequenced in a study of identical twins (dated by TCRdb to the mid-2010s). Library prep was done by 5' RACE. These reads were obtained on an Illumina HiSeq 2000. The public reads were run again by TCRdb, first through fastp at Q25 and then through MiXCR, and only productive beta chains were kept. Under each unique CDR3 protein, matching rows form one entry showing the most common genes and DNA. The sample table holds 600,000 to 850,000 distinct CDR3 sequences, of which about 18% were seen once. In total, the top ten clones hold about 12% of the sample. The same data also went into a second study, on T cells expressing NK-cell markers.

Sequenced sample: PBMCs. Source of these receptors: a woman aged 18 to 35 in good health.

In its sample, this clonotype was seen a few times. The chain uses TRBV7-2 and TRBJ2-1, with TRBD2 identical over 7 bases. CDR1 SGHTA and CDR2 FQGNSA come from the germline V gene. This CDR3 spans 16 amino acids. J was trimmed by 6 bases and V by 1 base; bases with no gene match: 9. The CDR3: CASSLGSWGRANEQFF. As DNA, the CDR3 is TGTGCCAGCAGCTTAGGATCGTGGGGGAGGGCCAATGAGCAGTTCTTC.

V is TRBV7-6 and J is TRBJ2-5; TRBD2 matches at 14 bases. Germline trimming cut 3 bases from V and 6 bases from J; bases unmatched to any gene: 3. This CDR3 is built from 15 residues. Germline values: CDR1 SGHVS, CDR2 FNYEAQ. The CDR3 protein is CASSLGTSGRQTQYF. DNA of the CDR3: TGTGCCAGCAGCTTGGGGACTAGCGGGAGACAGACCCAGTACTTC. Supplemented by reference TRBV7-6 and TRBJ2-5, the full variable domain reads GAGVSQSPRYKVTKRGQDVALRCDPISGHVSLYWYRQALGQGPEFLTYFNYEAQQDKSGLPNDRFSAERPEGSISTLTIQRTEQRDSAMYRCASSLGTSGRQTQYFGPGTRLLVL.

This clonotype was counted between two and nine times. This chain connects TRBV6-2 or TRBV6-3 to TRBJ2-3, with D perhaps TRBD1 or TRBD2 (5 bases each). V was trimmed by 6 bases and J by 2 bases, leaving 15 bases between them. Germline values: CDR1 MNHEY, CDR2 SVGEGT. The CDR3 spans 15 residues. The CDR3 loop reads CASSLQGAPTDTQYF. The CDR3 DNA follows: TGTGCCAGCAGCCTGCAGGGAGCACCCACAGATACGCAGTATTTT.

The rearrangement links TRBV7-9 to TRBJ2-7, with D maybe TRBD1 (6 bases). The V end lost 5 bases, the J end lost 2 bases, and 10 bases lay between the germline ends. Germline V gene data show CDR1 as SEHNR and CDR2 as FQNEAQ (reference sequence). This CDR3 comprises 13 residues. DNA for the CDR3: TGTGCCAGCAGCCGGGACATAGCCTACGAGCAGTACTTC. Protein sequence: CASSRDIAYEQYF.

The chain has TRBV15 and TRBJ2-5; TRBD2 agrees at 10 bases. CDR3 size: 14 residues. Looked up from germline, CDR1 is LNHNV and CDR2 is YYDKDF (reference sequence). Trimming took 3 bases from V and 8 from J; bases not matched to a gene: 6. Written as DNA, the CDR3 is TGTGCCACCAGCAGGAATCCTAGCGGGAGAACCCAGTACTTC. Its translation: CATSRNPSGRTQYF.

V gene TRBV11-1 combines with J gene TRBJ2-3; 8 nucleotides agree with TRBD2. Germline assignment: CDR1 SGHAT and CDR2 FQDESV (reference sequence). J lost 5 bases, V lost 5 bases, and 18 bases had no gene match. The CDR3 is made up of 18 amino acids. The CDR3 bases are TGTGCCAGCAGCCCCGGCGCGAAGCGGGAGCGCCGGGAAGATACGCAGTATTTT. Protein product: CASSPGAKRERREDTQYF.

This clonotype was counted a few times. J is TRBJ2-1 and V is TRBV12-3 or TRBV12-4; 11 nucleotides align to TRBD2. V lost 3 bases and J lost 10; bases outside the gene matches: 20. CDR3 length: 19 residues. CDR3 DNA: TGTGCCAGCAGTTTTAGGGGACTAGCGGCCTTTTCTATGAGGGGGGAGCAGTTCTTC. This encodes CASSFRGLAAFSMRGEQFF.

In its sample, this clonotype was seen a few times. The chain joins TRBV7-8 to TRBJ1-4, with D unresolved. Looked up from germline, CDR1 is SGHVS and CDR2 is FQNEAQ. The V and J ends lost 4 bases and 5 bases respectively, with 17 bases between them. The CDR3 length is 16 residues. The CDR3 sequence is CASSSSAGSPNEKLFF. The CDR3 DNA is TGTGCCAGCAGCTCATCGGCCGGGAGCCCCAATGAAAAACTGTTTTTT.

This chain connects TRBV9 to TRBJ2-1, with D hard to call. Trimming shortened V by 0 bases and J by 8 bases, and 9 bases separated the two germline ends. The CDR3 sequence is 13 residues long. Germline V gene data show CDR1 as SGDLS and CDR2 as YYNGEE. The CDR3 sequence is CASSVGMGYEQFF. The CDR3, as DNA: TGTGCCAGCAGCGTAGGGATGGGATATGAGCAGTTCTTC.

This clonotype was found a few times. This chain connects TRBV29-1 to TRBJ1-2; D is unresolved. Trimming stripped 4 bases from V and 6 bases from J, with 9 bases between. The CDR3 totals 11 residues. Germline V CDR1 and CDR2: SQVTM, ANQGSEA. CDR3 DNA sequence: TGCAGCGTTGCTCGTGCGGATGGCTACACCTTC. Its translation: CSVARADGYTF.

The chain combines TRBV20-1 with TRBJ2-4; D might be TRBD2 (6 bases). Germline V gives CDR1 DFQATT, CDR2 SNEGSKA (reference sequence). The CDR3 length is 14 residues. V lost 4 bases and J 2 bases, leaving 12 bases between the germline ends. As DNA, the CDR3 is TGCAGTGCTACCCCCGGGGGATCCAAAAACATTCAGTACTTC. This gives the protein CSATPGGSKNIQYF.

This clonotype has a handful of counts. V usage is TRBV12-3 or TRBV12-4 and J usage is TRBJ1-1, with TRBD1 identical over 8 bases. The CDR3 loop spans 12 amino acids. J gave up 10 bases and V 6 bases, and 7 bases lay outside the gene matches. CDR3 sequence (DNA): TGTGCCAGCAGCCCCGACAGGGGAGGAGCTTTCTTT. Translated: CASSPDRGGAFF.

In this sample, this clonotype turned up a few times. J is TRBJ2-5 and V is TRBV7-2; tentative D call: TRBD2 (5 bases). This CDR3 has 14 amino acids. Per the germline V gene, CDR1 is SGHTA and CDR2 is FQGNSA. Trimming removed 2 bases from V and 1 base from J, with 8 bases in between. The CDR3 is CASSLRTSQETQYF. The CDR3 DNA reads TGTGCCAGCAGCTTAAGGACTTCCCAAGAGACCCAGTACTTC.

This clonotype was observed a few times. The CDR3 coding sequence is TGTGCCAGCAGGAGACAGGGGGCTGGGCAGCCCCAGCATTTT. Its protein is CASRRQGAGQPQHF. The V call is TRBV6-1, the J call TRBJ1-5; 10 bases are a match to TRBD1. Germline V gene data show CDR1 as MNHNS and CDR2 as SASEGT. The V gene end was trimmed by 6 bases and the J gene end by 7 bases; junction bases not matched to a gene: 6. CDR3 length: 14 residues.

The chain recombines TRBV20-1 with TRBJ2-1; D is uncertain. CDR1 and CDR2 (germline): DFQATT, SNEGSKA (reference sequence). The CDR3 sequence is 12 residues long. V was cut by 0 bases and J by 15 bases, with 15 bases left in between. CDR3 region: CSARDPSRTGFF. The CDR3 DNA reads TGCAGTGCTAGAGATCCCAGCAGAACCGGGTTCTTC.

This clonotype has a handful of counts. The rearrangement links TRBV29-1 to TRBJ2-2; the match to TRBD2 covers 7 bases. With V trimmed by 5 bases and J by 0 bases, 3 bases remained unmatched. Germline-derived CDR1 and CDR2 are SQVTM and ANQGSEA. The CDR3 runs to 14 residues. The CDR3 sequence is CSVSGTTNTGELFF. The CDR3 coding sequence is TGCAGCGTTAGCGGGACCACGAACACCGGGGAGCTGTTTTTT.

The rearrangement joins TRBV28 to TRBJ1-1, with D possibly being TRBD1 (6 bases). V was shortened by 5 bases and J by 3 bases, with 13 bases between the two germline ends. The CDR3 covers 14 residues. Germline CDR1 and CDR2: MDHEN and SYDVKM. CDR3 DNA: TGTGCCAGCAGTAACCAGGACAGCTACACTGAAGCTTTCTTT. This sequence encodes CASSNQDSYTEAFF.

The chain employs TRBV7-2 and TRBJ1-5, with D tentatively TRBD1 (6 bases). CDR1 is SGHTA and CDR2 is FQGNSA in the germline V gene. CDR3 length equals 15 residues. V lost 1 base and J 3 bases, leaving 10 bases between the germline ends. The CDR3: CASSLVGAPNQPQHF. CDR3 sequence (DNA): TGTGCCAGCAGCTTAGTGGGGGCCCCCAATCAGCCCCAGCATTTT.

In nucleotides, the CDR3 is TGTGCCAGCAGCAGATTGCCAGATACGCAGTATTTT. Amino acid sequence: CASSRLPDTQYF. The rearrangement uses TRBV5-5 and TRBJ2-3; D not resolved. V was pared by 4 bases and J by 4 bases, with 7 bases between. Germline V gives CDR1 SGHKS, CDR2 YYEKEE (reference sequence). This CDR3 is 12 amino acids long.

The chain couples TRBV29-1 to TRBJ2-1, with D possibly TRBD1 on 6 matching bases. With 6 bases removed from V and 10 bases from J, the gap between germline ends came to 22 bases. CDR3 length: 14 residues. CDR1 and CDR2 (germline): SQVTM, ANQGSEA. The CDR3, as DNA: TGCAGCGTCCCCTCCCCCCAGGGGTTCCAGGAGCAGTTCTTC. It codes for CSVPSPQGFQEQFF.

The V gene is TRBV5-1, the J gene TRBJ2-1; D tentatively fits TRBD1 or TRBD2 (5 bases each). Per the germline V gene, CDR1 is SGHRS and CDR2 is YFSETQ. Between the trimmed V and J ends, which lost 6 bases and 3 bases, there was a span of 13 bases. The CDR3 has 14 amino acids. CDR3 sequence (DNA): TGCGCCAGCACTACGGGGCTCGGCTACAATGAGCAGTTCTTC. Translated: CASTTGLGYNEQFF.

V and J are TRBV29-1 and TRBJ2-1, with 7 nucleotides matching TRBD2. CDR1 is SQVTM, CDR2 ANQGSEA, per germline. This CDR3 contains 20 residues. V lost 7 bases and J lost 4; bases outside the gene matches: 28. CDR3 nucleotide sequence: TGCAGCGCCGTGGGTTCGTCAGAGCGGGGTTGGGAGAGGGCTTACAATGAGCAGTTCTTC. Translating it yields CSAVGSSERGWERAYNEQFF.

In its sample, this clonotype was seen a few times. The V call is TRBV29-1, the J call TRBJ1-1; 8 positions match TRBD1. Germline V gene sequence: CDR1 SQVTM, CDR2 ANQGSEA. Germline trimming cut 1 base from V and 5 bases from J; bases unmatched to any gene: 3. The CDR3 covers 13 residues. The CDR3 loop is CSVEGNRGTEAFF. The CDR3 region has the DNA TGCAGCGTTGAAGGGAACAGGGGGACTGAAGCTTTCTTT. Complete variable domain (other parts from reference TRBV29-1 and TRBJ1-1): SAVISQKPSRDICQRGTSLTIQCQVDSQVTMMFWYRQQPGQSLTLIATANQGSEATYESGFVIDKFPISRPNLTFSTLTVSNMSPEDSSIYLCSVEGNRGTEAFFGQGTRLTVV.

The J gene is TRBJ2-3, the V gene TRBV18; TRBD2 is a possible D gene (5 bases). The V and J ends lost 2 bases and 5 bases respectively, with 20 bases between them. CDR1 is KGHSH and CDR2 is LQKENI in the germline V gene. CDR3 size: 17 residues. Written as DNA, the CDR3 is TGTGCCAGCTCACCAAAGGGCGGGCCCCAGAAAAGAGATACGCAGTATTTT. Its protein product is CASSPKGGPQKRDTQYF.